This TCR beta chain was sequenced for a study of blood T cells in healthy people across ages. CDR1 is SEHNR, CDR2 FQNEAQ, per germline (reference sequence). The CDR3 loop spans 14 amino acids. V shed 5 bases and J 9 bases; nucleotides not matched to a gene: 7. Alongside a J-beta primer mix, a sample-barcoded 5' primer served in a second PCR lasting roughly 7 to 12 cycles. No fewer than 3 million CDR3-containing paired-end reads came from each sample. TCRdb passed the 5' RACE reads through MiXCR, listing each CDR3 protein once. The sample records about 570,000 distinct CDR3 sequences, 27% being singletons. Note on this clonotype: Antigen specificity is unknown.

Notes on the study in general: Compared with aged donors, long-lived donors showed fewer expanded clones, suggesting selection.

The chain combines TRBV7-9 with TRBJ1-6, with TRBD1 identical over 7 bases. Input material: blood. The TCR sequence derives from a woman aged 70 to 79 in good health. The CDR3 sequence: CASSEDPGGSPLHF. The CDR3 bases are TGTGCCAGCAGCGAAGACCCAGGGGGTTCACCCCTCCACTTT. Full variable domain (outside the CDR3, taken from reference TRBV7-9 and TRBJ1-6): DTGVSQNPRHKITKRGQNVTFRCDPISEHNRLYWYRQTLGQGPEFLTYFQNEAQLEKSRLLSDRFSAERPKGSFSTLEIQRTEQGDSAMYLCASSEDPGGSPLHFGNGTRLTVT.